This T cell receptor beta chain was documented in a study of shared clonotypes between healthy human individuals. Remarks on this clone: Its antigen remains unknown.

Whole-study findings and limits: Clonotype sharing among donors, it was expected, would be affected by sequencing depth.

Profiling relied on immunoSEQ multiplex PCR, and the TCRdb table lists in-frame clones only, not all of them. This sample has a few hundred thousand clones, with about 69% found just once. Trimming removed 2 bases from V and 4 bases from J, with 14 bases in between. CDR3 size: 15 residues. Germline CDR1 and CDR2: SNHLY and FYNNEI. The gene calls are TRBV2 and TRBJ1-1, with D perhaps matching TRBD1 (6 bases). The material sequenced was memory CD4+ T cells sorted from blood. This sample's subset: CD45RA-negative fraction. This sequence originates from a man aged 25 to 40 in good health. The DNA for the CDR3 is TGTGCCAGCAGTGAACTCGGGGGGGGCTCCACTGAAGCTTTCTTT. Amino acids: CASSELGGGSTEAFF. The variable domain in full, completed from reference TRBV2 and TRBJ1-1, reads EPEVTQTPSHQVTQMGQEVILRCVPISNHLYFYWYRQILGQKVEFLVSFYNNEISEKSEIFDDQFSVERPDGSNFTLKIRSTKLEDSAMYFCASSELGGGSTEAFFGQGTRLTVV.